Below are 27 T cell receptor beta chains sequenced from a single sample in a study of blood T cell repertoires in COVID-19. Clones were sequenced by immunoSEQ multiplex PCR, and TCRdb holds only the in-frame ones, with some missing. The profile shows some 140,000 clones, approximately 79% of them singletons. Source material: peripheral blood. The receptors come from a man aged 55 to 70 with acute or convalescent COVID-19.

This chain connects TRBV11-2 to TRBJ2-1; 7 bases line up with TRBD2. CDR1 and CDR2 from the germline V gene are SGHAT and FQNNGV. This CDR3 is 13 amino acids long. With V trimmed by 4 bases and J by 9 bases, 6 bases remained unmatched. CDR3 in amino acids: CASSYGLEVEQFF. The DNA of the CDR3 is TGTGCCAGCAGCTACGGACTAGAGGTTGAGCAGTTCTTC.

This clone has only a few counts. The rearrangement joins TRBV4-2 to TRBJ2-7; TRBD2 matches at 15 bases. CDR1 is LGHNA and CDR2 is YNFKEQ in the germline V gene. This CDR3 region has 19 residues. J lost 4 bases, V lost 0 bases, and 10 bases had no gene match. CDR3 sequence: CASSQEMEGLAGGLYEQYF. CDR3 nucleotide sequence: TGTGCCAGCAGCCAAGAAATGGAGGGACTAGCGGGAGGACTATACGAGCAGTACTTC.

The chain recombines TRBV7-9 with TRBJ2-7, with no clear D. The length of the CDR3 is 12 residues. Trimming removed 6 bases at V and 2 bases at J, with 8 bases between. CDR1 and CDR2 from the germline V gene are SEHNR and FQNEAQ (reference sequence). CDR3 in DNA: TGTGCCAGCAGTCTAGTGCCCTACGAGCAGTACTTC. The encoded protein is CASSLVPYEQYF.

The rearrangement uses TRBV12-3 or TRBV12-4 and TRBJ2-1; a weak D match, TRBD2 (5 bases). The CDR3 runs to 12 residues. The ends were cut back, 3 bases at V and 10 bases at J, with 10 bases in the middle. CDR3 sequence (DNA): TGTGCCAGCAGTTTCACTAGTACAGAGCAGTTCTTC. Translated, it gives CASSFTSTEQFF.

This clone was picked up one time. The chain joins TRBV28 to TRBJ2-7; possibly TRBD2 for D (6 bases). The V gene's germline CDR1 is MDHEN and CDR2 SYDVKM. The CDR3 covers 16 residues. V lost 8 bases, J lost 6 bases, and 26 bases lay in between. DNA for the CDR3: TGTGCCAGCTTCGGGGCTGCCGGGACTGGCGACGGCGAGCAGTACTTC. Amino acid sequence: CASFGAAGTGDGEQYF.

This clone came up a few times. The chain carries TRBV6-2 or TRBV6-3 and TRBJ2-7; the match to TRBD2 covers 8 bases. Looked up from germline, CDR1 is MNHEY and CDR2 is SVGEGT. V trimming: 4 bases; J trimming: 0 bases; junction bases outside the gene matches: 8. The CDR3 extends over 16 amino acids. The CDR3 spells CASSFSGTRNSYEQYF. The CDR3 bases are TGTGCCAGCAGTTTTTCCGGGACTAGGAACTCCTACGAGCAGTACTTC.

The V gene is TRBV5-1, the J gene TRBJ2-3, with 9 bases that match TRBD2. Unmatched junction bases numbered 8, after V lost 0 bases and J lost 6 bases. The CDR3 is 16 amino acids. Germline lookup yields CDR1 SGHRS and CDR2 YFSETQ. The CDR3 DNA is TGCGCCAGCAGCTTGGGGAATAGCGGGAGTGTGGATACGCAGTATTTT. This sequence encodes CASSLGNSGSVDTQYF.

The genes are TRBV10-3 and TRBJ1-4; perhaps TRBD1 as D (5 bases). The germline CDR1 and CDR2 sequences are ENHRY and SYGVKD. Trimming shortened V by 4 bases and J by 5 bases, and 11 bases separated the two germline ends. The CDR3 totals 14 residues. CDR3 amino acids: CAISVEAGNEKLFF. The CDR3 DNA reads TGTGCCATCAGTGTAGAGGCAGGGAATGAAAAACTGTTTTTT.

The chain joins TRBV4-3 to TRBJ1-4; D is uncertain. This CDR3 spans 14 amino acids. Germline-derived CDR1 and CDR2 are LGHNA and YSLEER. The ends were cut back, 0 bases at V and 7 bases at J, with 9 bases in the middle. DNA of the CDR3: TGCGCCAGCAGCCAAGATCCGCGTGTTGAAAAACTGTTTTTT. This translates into CASSQDPRVEKLFF.

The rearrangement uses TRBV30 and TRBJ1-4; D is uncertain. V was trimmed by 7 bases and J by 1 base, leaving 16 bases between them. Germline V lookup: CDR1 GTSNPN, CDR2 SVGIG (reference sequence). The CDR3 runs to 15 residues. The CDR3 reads CAFKGGRVTNEKLFF. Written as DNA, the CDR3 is TGTGCCTTCAAAGGTGGGCGGGTAACTAATGAAAAACTGTTTTTT.

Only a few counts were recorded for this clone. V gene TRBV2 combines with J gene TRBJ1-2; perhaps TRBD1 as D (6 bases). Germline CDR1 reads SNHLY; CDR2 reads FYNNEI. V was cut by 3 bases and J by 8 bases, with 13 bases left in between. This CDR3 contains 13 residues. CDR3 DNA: TGTGCCAGCAGTGAGCGGACAGTCGCCGGCTACACCTTC. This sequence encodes CASSERTVAGYTF.

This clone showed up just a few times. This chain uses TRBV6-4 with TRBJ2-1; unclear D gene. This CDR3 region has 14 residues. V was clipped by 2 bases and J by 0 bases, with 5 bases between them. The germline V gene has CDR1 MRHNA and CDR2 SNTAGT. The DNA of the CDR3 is TGTGCCAGCAGTGACGACTTCTCCTACAATGAGCAGTTCTTC. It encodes CASSDDFSYNEQFF.

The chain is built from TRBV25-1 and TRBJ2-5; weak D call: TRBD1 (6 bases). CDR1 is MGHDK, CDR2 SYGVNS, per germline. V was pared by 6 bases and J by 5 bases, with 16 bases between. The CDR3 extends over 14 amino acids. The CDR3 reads CASRLQGKGETQYF. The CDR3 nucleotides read TGTGCCAGCAGATTACAGGGAAAGGGGGAGACCCAGTACTTC.

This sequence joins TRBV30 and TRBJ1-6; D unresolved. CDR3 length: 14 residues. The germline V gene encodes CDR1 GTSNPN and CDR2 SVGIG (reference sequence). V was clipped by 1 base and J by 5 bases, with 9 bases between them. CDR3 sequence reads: CAWSERGNNSPLHF. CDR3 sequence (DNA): TGTGCCTGGAGTGAGCGTGGAAATAATTCACCCCTCCACTTT. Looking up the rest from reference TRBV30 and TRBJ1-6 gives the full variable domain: SQTIHQWPATLVQPVGSPLSLECTVEGTSNPNLYWYRQAAGRGLQLLFYSVGIGQISSEVPQNLSASRPQDRQFILSSKKLLLSDSGFYLCAWSERGNNSPLHFGNGTRLTVT.

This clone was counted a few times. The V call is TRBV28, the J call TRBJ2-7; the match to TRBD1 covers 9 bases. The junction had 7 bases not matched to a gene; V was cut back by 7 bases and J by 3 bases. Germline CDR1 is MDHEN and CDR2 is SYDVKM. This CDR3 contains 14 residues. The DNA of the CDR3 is TGTGCCAGCATAACGGGACAGGGTTTCTACGAGCAGTACTTC. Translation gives CASITGQGFYEQYF.

DNA for the CDR3: TGCGCCAGCAGCCAAGATACGGCGGGAGGGCTAAATGAGCAGTTCTTC. It yields the protein CASSQDTAGGLNEQFF. The V call is TRBV4-1, the J call TRBJ2-1; 9 nucleotides align to TRBD2. In germline, CDR1 is MGHRA, CDR2 YSYEKL. The CDR3 consists of 16 residues. V was clipped by 0 bases and J by 7 bases; unmatched bases: 7.

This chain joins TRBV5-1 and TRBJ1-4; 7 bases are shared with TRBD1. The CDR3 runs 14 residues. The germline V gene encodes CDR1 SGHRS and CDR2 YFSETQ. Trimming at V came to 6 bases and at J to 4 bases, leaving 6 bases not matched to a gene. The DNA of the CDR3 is TGCGCCAGCACGCGCGGGACAGTTAATGAAAAACTGTTTTTT. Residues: CASTRGTVNEKLFF.

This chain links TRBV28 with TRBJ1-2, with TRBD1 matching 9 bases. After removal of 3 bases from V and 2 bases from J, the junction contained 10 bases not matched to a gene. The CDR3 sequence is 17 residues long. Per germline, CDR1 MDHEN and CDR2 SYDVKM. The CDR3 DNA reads TGTGCCAGCAGTTTTAGCGGACAGGGGAAAGGAAACTATGGCTACACCTTC. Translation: CASSFSGQGKGNYGYTF.

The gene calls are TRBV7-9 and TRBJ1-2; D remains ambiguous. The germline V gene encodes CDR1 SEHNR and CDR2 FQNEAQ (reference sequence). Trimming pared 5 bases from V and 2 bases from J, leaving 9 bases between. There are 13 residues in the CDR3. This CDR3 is CASSLTDNYGYTF. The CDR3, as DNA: TGTGCCAGCAGCCTGACTGACAACTATGGCTACACCTTC.

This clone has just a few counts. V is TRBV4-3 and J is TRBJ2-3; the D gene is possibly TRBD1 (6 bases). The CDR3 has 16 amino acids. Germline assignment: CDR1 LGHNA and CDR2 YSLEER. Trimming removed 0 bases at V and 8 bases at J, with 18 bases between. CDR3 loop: CASSQDPAGELGTQYF. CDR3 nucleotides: TGCGCCAGCAGCCAAGATCCAGCAGGGGAGCTTGGTACGCAGTATTTT.

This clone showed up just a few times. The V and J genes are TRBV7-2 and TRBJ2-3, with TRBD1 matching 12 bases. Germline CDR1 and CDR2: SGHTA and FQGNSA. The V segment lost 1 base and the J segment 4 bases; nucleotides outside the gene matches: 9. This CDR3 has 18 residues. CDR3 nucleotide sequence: TGTGCCAGCAGCTTAGGTTTTTTCGGGACAGGGGGCGCAGATACGCAGTATTTT. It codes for CASSLGFFGTGGADTQYF.

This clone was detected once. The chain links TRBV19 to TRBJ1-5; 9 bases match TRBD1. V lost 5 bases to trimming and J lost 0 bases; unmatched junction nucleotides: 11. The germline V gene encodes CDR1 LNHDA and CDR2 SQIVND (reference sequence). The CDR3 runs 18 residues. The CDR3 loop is CASSGQGLIRNSNQPQHF. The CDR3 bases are TGTGCCAGTAGTGGACAGGGGCTTATCCGAAATAGCAATCAGCCCCAGCATTTT.

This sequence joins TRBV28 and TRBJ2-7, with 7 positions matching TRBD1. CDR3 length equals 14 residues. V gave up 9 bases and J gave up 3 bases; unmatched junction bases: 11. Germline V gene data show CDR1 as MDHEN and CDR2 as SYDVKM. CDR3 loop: CASARQGPIYEQYF. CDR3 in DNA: TGTGCCAGTGCTCGACAGGGACCCATCTACGAGCAGTACTTC.

In DNA, the CDR3 is TGTGCCAGTACCACCGGGGGGACACTCCTAAGCAATCAGCCCCAGCATTTT. Translated, it gives CASTTGGTLLSNQPQHF. The rearrangement joins TRBV19 to TRBJ1-5, with D perhaps TRBD1 (6 bases). CDR1 is LNHDA, CDR2 SQIVND, per germline (reference sequence). The CDR3 runs to 17 residues. The ends were cut back, 7 bases at V and 1 base at J, with 20 bases in the middle.

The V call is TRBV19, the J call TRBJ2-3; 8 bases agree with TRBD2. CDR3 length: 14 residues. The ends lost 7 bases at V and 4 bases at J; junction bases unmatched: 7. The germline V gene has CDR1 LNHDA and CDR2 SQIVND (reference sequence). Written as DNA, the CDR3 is TGTGCCAGTAAACGGGAGGGAGGGCCAGATACGCAGTATTTT. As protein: CASKREGGPDTQYF.

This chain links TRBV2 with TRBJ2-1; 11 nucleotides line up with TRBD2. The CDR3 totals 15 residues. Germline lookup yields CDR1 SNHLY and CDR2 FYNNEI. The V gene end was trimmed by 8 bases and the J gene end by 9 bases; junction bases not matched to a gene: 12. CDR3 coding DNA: TGTGCCAGCGTCAGTACTAGCGGGAGTCCGGGTGAGCAGTTCTTC. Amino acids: CASVSTSGSPGEQFF. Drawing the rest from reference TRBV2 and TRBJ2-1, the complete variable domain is EPEVTQTPSHQVTQMGQEVILRCVPISNHLYFYWYRQILGQKVEFLVSFYNNEISEKSEIFDDQFSVERPDGSNFTLKIRSTKLEDSAMYFCASVSTSGSPGEQFFGPGTRLTVL.

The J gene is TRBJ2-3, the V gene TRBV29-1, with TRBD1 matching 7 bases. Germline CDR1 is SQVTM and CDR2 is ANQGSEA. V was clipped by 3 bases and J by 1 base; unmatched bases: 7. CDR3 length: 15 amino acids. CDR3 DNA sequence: TGCAGCGTTGATGATACAGGGGACCGCACAGATACGCAGTATTTT. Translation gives CSVDDTGDRTDTQYF.